This TCR beta chain was captured by sequencing in a study of blood T cell repertoires in COVID-19. Whole-study context: PBMCs, B-cell-depleted T cells, or T cells provided the cDNA or gDNA that made up the material.

Patients at the Seattle site were enrolled during active infection and followed longitudinally. TCRdb's table, derived via immunoSEQ multiplex PCR, lists solely in-frame clones and lacks some. The table shows over 120,000 clones, with about 85% occurring only once. Germline V gene data show CDR1 as LGHNA and CDR2 as YSLEER. The CDR3 extends over 13 amino acids. Between the trimmed V and J ends, which lost 3 bases and 5 bases, there was a span of 9 bases. The sequenced sample consisted of peripheral blood. The genes are TRBV4-3 and TRBJ2-3; D gene unclear. The TCR comes from a woman in her seventies with COVID-19, enrolled during active disease. The CDR3 loop reads CASSQAIIDTQYF. CDR3 nucleotide sequence: TGCGCCAGCAGCCAGGCCATTATAGATACGCAGTATTTT.